This T cell receptor beta chain is drawn from a study of CD8 T cells in ankylosing spondylitis. This clonotype was observed many times. TCR beta libraries were made by quantitative 5'-RACE with molecular barcodes. A single record per CDR3 protein comes from TCRdb applying MiXCR to the 5' RACE reads. The sample records under 250,000 distinct CDR3 sequences, around 32% being singletons. The receptor comes from a male donor with ankylosing spondylitis or in good health (not recorded which). The material sequenced was blood, either unsorted or a sorted T cell fraction (not recorded which).

The CDR3 nucleotides read TGCAGTGCCCCTGATACACGAAGCTCCTACGAGCAGTACTTC. This translates into CSAPDTRSSYEQYF. This sequence joins TRBV20-1 and TRBJ2-7; D not certain. Germline loops: CDR1 DFQATT, CDR2 SNEGSKA (reference sequence). V dropped 6 bases and J dropped 0 bases, with 15 bases sitting between them. The CDR3 covers 14 residues.